This T cell receptor (beta chain) is drawn from a study of CD8+ T cells in alopecia areata (dated by TCRdb to the late 2010s). About the study as a whole: The treated patients, all with moderate-to-severe alopecia areata, were enrolled in an open-label pilot trial of oral tofacitinib given at 5 to 10 mg twice daily. In both human patients and the C3H/HeJ mouse model, the study applied high-throughput TCRbeta sequencing to look at T cell clonal expansion in alopecia areata. Tofacitinib-treated patients had biopsies at baseline and at 4 and 24 weeks of treatment, with a later scalp biopsy in several patients. Human TCRbeta sequencing covered scalp tissue and sorted CD4+ and CD8+ peripheral blood T cells from patchy and totalis/universalis alopecia areata patients and healthy controls. Scalp clonality was compared across normal scalp (n=4), patchy alopecia areata scalp (n=8), and alopecia totalis/universalis scalp (n=8). Amplification of TCRbeta CDR3 regions was done by immunoSEQ multiplex PCR using 35 Vbeta forward primers and 13 Jbeta reverse primers. Patients received tofacitinib for 6 to 18 months and were then followed off drug for 6 months to check for delayed response and recurrence. Disease severity in treated patients was measured with the SALT score, which quantifies the percentage of affected scalp surface area. RNA was extracted with the PAXgene miRNA kit for fixed scalp, the miRNeasy kit for PBMCs, and the RNeasy kit for mouse skin. The full study reports these points: With tofacitinib, both scalp clonality and the number of expanded CD8+ clones among the top 100 scalp clones went down significantly. Compared with normal scalp, lesional scalp had higher clonality and more expanded CD8+ clones, particularly in alopecia totalis/universalis, a pattern that suggests antigenic drive. Unlike mouse skin, which is dominated by gammadelta T cells, normal human skin has resident alphabeta T cells that are also sequenced, and this complicates analysis of the scalp TCR repertoire. Many expanded lesional clones persisted in scalp and blood during tofacitinib treatment, which may partly explain relapse after stopping treatment. Shared TCR sequences between patients were less evident than in mice, which may be partly attributable to HLA diversity in the patient population. Because the treated cohort was small and had just a single nonresponder, larger studies are needed to establish links between baseline CD8+ expansion and response.

The receptor library was made with the immunoSEQ multiplex PCR assay. RNA was extracted from all samples and reverse transcribed into cDNA, which served as template for TCR sequencing. First-strand cDNA was synthesized using SuperScript III with a 2:1 mix of oligo-dT and random hexamers. A synthetic immune receptor repertoire was used to gauge amplification bias, and whatever bias remained was removed computationally. The source study handled its data this way. After raw reads were preprocessed to remove errors, the CDR3 was defined following IMGT conventions as running from the conserved cysteine to phenylalanine. Clonality was computed by normalizing Shannon entropy by log2 of the number of productive unique TCRs and subtracting the result from 1. Whether scalp clones were CD4 or CD8 was inferred by matching scalp TCRbeta sequences against CD4 and CD8 repertoires sorted from blood. This immuneACCESS table, as held by TCRdb, lists in-frame sequences with V and J called but not all clones. Of the missing ones, under half trace to an unresolved V gene in checked studies; the others have no known cause. The DNA gave D and trimming, while V, J and clone size come from that table. The sample yields around 190,000 clones; approximately 56% were counted once. The biggest ten clones account for roughly 0.71% of the sample.

On this clone: What this receptor recognizes is not known. Per-base quality was not reported, and no clone a single base away is much larger than it.

The time point label, as the study defines it: four to five weeks on oral tofacitinib. In light of the paper, this sample's treatment or condition label describes: oral pan-JAK inhibitor, 5-10 mg twice daily. Lesional scalp punch biopsies and peripheral blood were obtained from alopecia areata patients. PBMCs were isolated by density centrifugation and stained for CD3, CD4 and CD8, after which CD4+ and CD8+ T cells were sorted on a FACSAria. The CDR3 starts with the cysteine, ends with the phenylalanine, and has 15 residues. Of all the DNA, just the CDR3 is kept, 45 bases in frame from base 1. Clipping removes 5 bases from V and 4 bases from J, with 6 as the unmatched junction base count. CDR1 and CDR2 are read off the germline V gene as SGHTA and FQGNSA.

The source of this sequence is a human donor with alopecia areata. The V gene is TRBV7-2 and the J gene is TRBJ2-1; 9 middle bases align to TRBD1. The specimen was CD4+ T cells sorted from blood, collected at week 4, from a patient treated with tofacitinib. The DNA reads TGTGCCAGCAGCCCAACAGGGGGCATTTACAATGAGCAGTTCTTC. It translates to CASSPTGGIYNEQFF.